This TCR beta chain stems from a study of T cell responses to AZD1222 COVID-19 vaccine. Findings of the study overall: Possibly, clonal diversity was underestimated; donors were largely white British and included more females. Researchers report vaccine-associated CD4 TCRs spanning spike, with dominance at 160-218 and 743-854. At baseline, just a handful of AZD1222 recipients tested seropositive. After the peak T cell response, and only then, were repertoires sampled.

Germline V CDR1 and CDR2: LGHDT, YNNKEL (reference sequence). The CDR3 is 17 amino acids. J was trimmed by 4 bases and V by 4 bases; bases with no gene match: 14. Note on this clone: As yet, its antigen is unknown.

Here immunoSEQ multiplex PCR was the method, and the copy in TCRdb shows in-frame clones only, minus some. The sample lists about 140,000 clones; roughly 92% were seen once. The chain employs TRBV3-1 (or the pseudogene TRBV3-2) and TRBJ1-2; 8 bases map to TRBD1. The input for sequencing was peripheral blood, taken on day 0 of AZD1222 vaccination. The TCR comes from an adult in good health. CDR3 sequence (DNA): TGTGCCAGCAGCCTATCCCACGGGGCAGGGGGCGGCTATGGCTACACCTTC. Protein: CASSLSHGAGGGYGYTF.